Below, one TCR beta chain is given with its context. The antigen it recognizes is unknown. The record has no base qualities; no much larger clone is one base away. Participants in the prospective study were enrolled through a virtual design, were aged roughly 18 to 100 years, and lived in approximately 25 United States geographic areas. In the prospective study, participants were assigned to cohorts based on the clinical history participants reported in a screening survey and a study questionnaire. For ImmuneRACE Cohort 3, a participant was defined as recovered based on two consecutive negative NP/OP PCR tests, clearance by a healthcare professional, or resolution of symptoms. In the prospective study, mobile phlebotomists collected whole blood, serum and a nasopharyngeal or oropharyngeal swab from each participant. Additional blood draws and questionnaires over an approximately two-month period could optionally be provided by prospective study participants. Before DNA extraction, prospective study blood samples were shipped either frozen or at room temperature.

TCRbeta CDR3 regions were amplified from genomic DNA by means of the immunoSEQ Assay, a bias-controlled multiplex PCR. Per the authors' processing: Within the assay, amplification of reference gene primers was used to estimate how many nucleated cells each sample contained. Sequence reads were collapsed and filtered to measure the absolute abundance of every unique TCRbeta CDR3 rearrangement. Productive Simpson clonality was computed per sample as the square root of Simpson's diversity index over productive rearrangements. TCRdb's version of the immuneACCESS table is confined to in-frame rearrangements and falls short of the full clone set. An unresolved V gene accounts for under half of the shortfall where checked; the remainder is of unknown origin. V and J calls and clone size are those listed in that table; D and trimming were worked out from the DNA. This sample holds around 280,000 clones; around nine tenths were observed only once. The ten most abundant clones make up approximately 5.7% of the sample.

The data originate from a study of blood T cell repertoires in COVID-19 (dated by TCRdb to 2020 to 2022). General notes on the study: Samples from collaborators originated in the United States, Italy and Spain and spanned both the acute and convalescent phases of COVID-19. Samples were obtained from the ongoing ImmuneRACE study (first 160 participants) and from 1,000 to 1,500 subjects provided by 6 global collaborators. The prospective study material was composed of cDNA or gDNA derived from T cells, B-cell-depleted T cells, or PBMCs. HLA class I and class II types, where available, came from metadata supplied by the sample provider rather than from assay-based typing. The repertoires were made available in a free public database intended to serve as a resource for research on the immune response to SARS-CoV-2. Deeply sampled blood TCRbeta repertoires from subjects exposed to, actively infected with, or recovered from COVID-19 were included in the dataset. Sample metadata almost always included a de-identified subject ID, COVID-19 status, age in years and sex. Overall study outcomes, separate from this receptor: Clinical and demographic metadata were provided uncurated, with the amount varying by source and participant.

Sequenced: PBMCs or T cells enriched from blood (not recorded which). The TCR comes from a woman between 40 and 50 years old who had recovered from COVID-19.

CDR3 region: CASISSGFNTGELFF. The DNA sequence is as follows: TGTGCCAGCATCTCTAGCGGGTTTAACACCGGGGAGCTGTTTTTT. The sequence joins TRBV2 to TRBJ2-2; 8 nucleotides in the junction match TRBD2. Counted from cysteine to phenylalanine, this CDR3 has 15 amino acids. Only the CDR3 portion is preserved as DNA: 45 bases, with reading frame beginning at the first base. CDR1 and CDR2 were assigned from the germline V gene as SNHLY and FYNNEI. At the junction V is shortened by 7 bases and J by 2 bases; bases outside the gene matches: 6. Where the CDR3 stops, the reference TRBV2 and TRBJ2-2 genes take over; the full variable domain is EPEVTQTPSHQVTQMGQEVILRCVPISNHLYFYWYRQILGQKVEFLVSFYNNEISEKSEIFDDQFSVERPDGSNFTLKIRSTKLEDSAMYFCASISSGFNTGELFFGEGSRLTVL.